This T cell receptor beta chain was identified during a study of blood T cell repertoires in COVID-19. At the level of the study: Italy, Spain and the United States were the sources of the convalescent and acute COVID-19 samples.

Seattle-derived patients entered the study during active infection and were followed longitudinally. Per the authors' pipeline: Amplification of reference gene primers was used by the study to estimate nucleated cell counts. Profiled with immunoSEQ multiplex PCR; TCRdb holds only in-frame clones, not every one. V and J calls and clone size come straight from that table; D and trimming were deduced from the DNA. Here the sample spans about 420,000 clones, roughly 90% being singletons. Trimming cost V 6 bases and J 1 base, with 20 bases left between them. CDR1 and CDR2 from the germline V gene are SGHNT and YYREEE (reference sequence). The CDR3 is 16 residues long.

The gene calls are TRBV5-4 and TRBJ2-7; D may be TRBD1 (6 bases). This sequence originates from a man in his late teens or twenties with COVID-19, enrolled during active disease. The sample consisted of peripheral blood. The CDR3 nucleotides are TGTGCCAGCATTAAACAGGGTAGTGGAGTGTCCTACGAGCAGTACTTC. Translated, it gives CASIKQGSGVSYEQYF.